These T cell receptor beta chains were read from a single sample in a study of CD8+ T cells in alopecia areata. The data were produced by immunoSEQ multiplex PCR, yet TCRdb's version contains in-frame clones alone and is incomplete. The sample holds roughly 150,000 clones, less than 70% seen once. This specimen consisted of CD8+ T cells sorted from blood, obtained at week 4, from a patient treated with tofacitinib. These receptors originate from a human donor with alopecia areata. CDR3s leave out the opening cysteine and the closing phenylalanine or tryptophan.

J,V,CDR3
TRBJ2-7,TRBV30,AWSGQGYEQY
TRBJ1-5,TRBV27,ASSPAGGQPQH
TRBJ1-1,TRBV5-1,ASSFGGMSTEAF
TRBJ2-2,TRBV6-1,ASSEVAGDTGELF
TRBJ2-3,TRBV4-1,ASSRLYLGTDTQY
TRBJ2-7,TRBV30,AWSESAADEQY
TRBJ2-7,TRBV2,ASSPDRGYEQY
TRBJ1-1,TRBV30,AWNRDTNTEAF
TRBJ2-1,TRBV4-3,ASSQGLRVEASLGQF
TRBJ2-7,TRBV29-1,SVAGLGYEQY
TRBJ2-7,TRBV6-1,ASHWGMGYEQY
TRBJ1-1,TRBV27,ASSLVVNTEAF
TRBJ2-1,TRBV9,ASSIYNEQF
TRBJ2-3,TRBV7-9,ASRRAGDTQY
TRBJ2-1,TRBV6-4,ASSGTSGGDEQF
TRBJ2-6,TRBV6-5,ASSTQLGANVLT
TRBJ2-7,TRBV7-9,ASSLGTGAYEQY
TRBJ2-7,TRBV30,AWDPGLEDYEQY
TRBJ2-1,TRBV7-9,ASSSSGQGYNEQF
TRBJ2-1,TRBV4-3,ASSQGRGEDEQF
TRBJ2-1,TRBV9,ASTSAADEQF
TRBJ2-5,TRBV5-6,ASSAGTFETQY
TRBJ1-2,TRBV4-2,ASSPNGGGDAHGYT
TRBJ2-1,TRBV5-6,ASSNGAATYNEQF
TRBJ1-5,TRBV10-3,AISEGTVSNQPQH
TRBJ2-7,TRBV2,ASSGDEYEQY
TRBJ1-5,TRBV11-2,ASSLDINQPQH
TRBJ2-1,TRBV11-2,ASSPPGGPLHEQF
TRBJ2-2,TRBV15,ATRQIWNTGELF
TRBJ1-1,TRBV29-1,SVDQGQYAEAF
TRBJ2-1,TRBV4-2,ASSQYLRDEQF
TRBJ2-7,TRBV29-1,SALMGTYEQY
TRBJ1-2,TRBV30,AWSWRGGYT
TRBJ1-4,TRBV7-2,ASSSVVTDPNEKLF
TRBJ2-2,TRBV6-5,ASSQSGGATGELF
TRBJ2-5,TRBV14,ASSSLVLADFQETQY
TRBJ1-2,TRBV30,AWSTGVDYGYT
TRBJ1-6,TRBV7-9,ASSNPNSVSPLH